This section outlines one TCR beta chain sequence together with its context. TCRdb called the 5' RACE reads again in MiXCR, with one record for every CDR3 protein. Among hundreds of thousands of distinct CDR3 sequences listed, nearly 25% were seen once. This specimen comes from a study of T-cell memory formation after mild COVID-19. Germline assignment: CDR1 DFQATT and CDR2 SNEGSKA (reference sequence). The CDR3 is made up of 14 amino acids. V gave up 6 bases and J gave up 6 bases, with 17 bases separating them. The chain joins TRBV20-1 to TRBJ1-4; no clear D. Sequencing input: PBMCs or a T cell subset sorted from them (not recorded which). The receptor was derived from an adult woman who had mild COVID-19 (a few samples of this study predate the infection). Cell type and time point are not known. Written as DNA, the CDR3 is TGCAGTGCAGCTGACCGGAGTTCGGATGAAAAACTGTTTTTT. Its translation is CSAADRSSDEKLFF.